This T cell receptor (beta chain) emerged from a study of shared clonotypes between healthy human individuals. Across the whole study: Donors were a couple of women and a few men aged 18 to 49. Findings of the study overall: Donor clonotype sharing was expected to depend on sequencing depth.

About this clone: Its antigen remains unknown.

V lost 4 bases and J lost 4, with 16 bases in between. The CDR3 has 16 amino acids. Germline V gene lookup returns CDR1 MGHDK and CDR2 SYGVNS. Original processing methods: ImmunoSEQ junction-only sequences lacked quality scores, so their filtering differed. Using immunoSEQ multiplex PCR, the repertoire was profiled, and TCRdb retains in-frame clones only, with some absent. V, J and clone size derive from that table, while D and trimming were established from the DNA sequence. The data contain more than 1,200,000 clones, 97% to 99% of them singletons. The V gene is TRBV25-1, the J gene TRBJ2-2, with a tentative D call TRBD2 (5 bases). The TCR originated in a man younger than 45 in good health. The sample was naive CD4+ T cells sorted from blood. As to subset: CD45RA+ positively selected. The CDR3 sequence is CASSVLASWATGELFF. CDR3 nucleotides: TGTGCCAGCAGTGTACTTGCTAGCTGGGCCACCGGGGAGCTGTTTTTT.